The 24 T cell receptor beta chains below come from one sample, sequenced in a study of CD8 T cells in ankylosing spondylitis. No cognate antigen is known for these TCRs. Findings and limits, study-wide: A TCR beta motif of under ten highly homologous variants appeared characteristic of ankylosing spondylitis blood.

MiXCR, applied by TCRdb to the 5' RACE reads, yields one record per CDR3 protein. Of 650,000 to 800,000 distinct CDR3 sequences in the sample, roughly 19% are singletons; the top ten hold 15% to 20%. The source material was blood, either unsorted or a sorted T cell fraction (not recorded which). Receptors originate from a male donor with ankylosing spondylitis.

This clonotype was seen a few times. This chain joins TRBV6-1 and TRBJ1-5; a possible D gene is TRBD1 (6 bases). The CDR3 sequence is 14 residues long. From germline, CDR1 is MNHNS and CDR2 SASEGT. Trimming shortened V by 1 base and J by 4 bases, and 8 bases separated the two germline ends. CDR3 DNA sequence: TGTGCCAGCAGTGAAGGACAGGAAAATCAGCCCCAGCATTTT. Its protein is CASSEGQENQPQHF.

The chain employs TRBV20-1 and TRBJ2-5; D ambiguous. V dropped 1 base and J dropped 5 bases, with 14 bases sitting between them. The CDR3 is made up of 14 amino acids. Per the germline V gene, CDR1 is DFQATT and CDR2 is SNEGSKA (reference sequence). This chain's CDR3 is CSARGSETIETQYF. The CDR3 nucleotides are TGCAGTGCTAGAGGGTCCGAGACCATCGAGACCCAGTACTTC.

This clonotype was picked up a small number of times. The chain couples TRBV7-3 to TRBJ2-7; 11 nucleotides line up with TRBD2. Losses at the gene ends were 4 bases for V and 0 bases for J; bases not matched to a gene: 2. The CDR3 loop spans 15 amino acids. Germline loops: CDR1 SGHTA, CDR2 FQGTGA. DNA for the CDR3: TGTGCCAGCAGCTCGGGACTAGCGGACTCCTACGAGCAGTACTTC. Amino acids: CASSSGLADSYEQYF.

This clonotype has a handful of counts. This chain connects TRBV11-1 to TRBJ2-1, with 11 bases aligning to TRBD2. With V trimmed by 2 bases and J by 5 bases, 14 bases remained unmatched. The CDR3 consists of 19 residues. The V gene's germline CDR1 is SGHAT and CDR2 FQDESV (reference sequence). CDR3 sequence: CASSLQTQTSGTLNNEQFF. CDR3 in DNA: TGTGCCAGCAGCTTACAAACTCAGACTAGCGGGACACTTAACAATGAGCAGTTCTTC.

The chain couples TRBV4-2 to TRBJ2-3; D is undetermined. V gave up 3 bases and J gave up 5 bases, with 9 bases separating them. This CDR3 spans 13 amino acids. In germline, CDR1 is LGHNA, CDR2 YNFKEQ. CDR3: CASSHGRQDTQYF. The CDR3 coding sequence is TGTGCCAGCAGCCATGGGCGGCAAGATACGCAGTATTTT.

The DNA of the CDR3 is TGTGCCATCGCAGATACTGGAAACACCATATATTTT. As protein: CAIADTGNTIYF. V and J are TRBV10-3 and TRBJ1-3; D is ambiguous. CDR1 and CDR2 (germline): ENHRY, SYGVKD. The CDR3 sequence is 12 residues long. Trimming pared 8 bases from V and 2 bases from J, leaving 7 bases between.

The chain carries TRBV12-3 or TRBV12-4 and TRBJ1-3; no clear D. Trimming cost V 2 bases and J 4 bases, with 9 bases left between them. This CDR3 is built from 14 residues. In DNA, the CDR3 is TGTGCCAGCAGTTTAAGTCAATCGGGAAACACCATATATTTT. Translated, it gives CASSLSQSGNTIYF.

This clonotype has just a few counts. The chain links TRBV5-1 to TRBJ2-2; D possibly corresponds to TRBD2 (5 bases). Germline V gene sequence: CDR1 SGHRS, CDR2 YFSETQ. Deletions cut 4 bases from V and 2 bases from J, with 15 bases between. The CDR3 is made up of 16 amino acids. The CDR3 loop reads CASSHLEDQNTGELFF. CDR3 nucleotides: TGCGCCAGCAGCCACCTGGAGGACCAAAACACCGGGGAGCTGTTTTTT.

The rearrangement uses TRBV10-3 and TRBJ2-1; 8 nucleotides match TRBD1. There are 13 residues in the CDR3. V shed 6 bases, J shed 10 bases, and the junction held 8 bases outside the gene matches. Per germline, CDR1 ENHRY and CDR2 SYGVKD. CDR3 coding DNA: TGTGCCATCAGCGGGGGAGGACAGGGAGAGCAGTTCTTC. Its translation is CAISGGGQGEQFF.

In this sample, this clonotype turned up many times. This chain links TRBV28 with TRBJ2-1; D possibly corresponds to TRBD1 (6 bases). The CDR3 is 16 residues long. With 5 bases removed from V and 0 bases from J, the gap between germline ends came to 14 bases. The germline CDR1 and CDR2 sequences are MDHEN and SYDVKM. In nucleotides, the CDR3 is TGTGCCAGCAGTCGACAGGACTTGAGCTCCTACAATGAGCAGTTCTTC. Amino acids: CASSRQDLSSYNEQFF.

This clonotype was seen only a few times. V usage is TRBV10-3 and J usage is TRBJ2-5; 11 nucleotides match TRBD2. CDR1 ENHRY and CDR2 SYGVKD come from the germline V gene. V was clipped by 6 bases and J by 9 bases; unmatched bases: 15. The CDR3 extends over 16 amino acids. CDR3 nucleotide sequence: TGTGCCATCAGCGAAATTAGCGGGGGGGCCCCCGAGGCCCAGTACTTC. Residues: CAISEISGGAPEAQYF.

This chain links TRBV7-9 with TRBJ2-7; TRBD2 matches at 12 bases. Unmatched junction bases numbered 5, after V lost 1 base and J lost 4 bases. The CDR3 has 16 residues. Germline CDR1 and CDR2: SEHNR and FQNEAQ (reference sequence). CDR3 sequence: CASSLGGLAGLYEQYF. The CDR3, as DNA: TGTGCCAGCAGCTTAGGAGGACTAGCGGGGCTTTACGAGCAGTACTTC. Full variable domain (remainder filled in from reference TRBV7-9 and TRBJ2-7): DTGVSQNPRHKITKRGQNVTFRCDPISEHNRLYWYRQTLGQGPEFLTYFQNEAQLEKSRLLSDRFSAERPKGSFSTLEIQRTEQGDSAMYLCASSLGGLAGLYEQYFGPGTRLTVT.

The rearrangement links TRBV15 to TRBJ1-1, with D possibly being TRBD1 (5 bases). Trimming removed 5 bases from V and 3 bases from J, with 13 bases in between. The CDR3 has 14 residues. Germline values: CDR1 LNHNV, CDR2 YYDKDF (reference sequence). The CDR3 sequence is CATSGRGGHTEAFF. For the CDR3, the DNA is TGTGCCACCAGCGGAAGGGGAGGACACACTGAAGCTTTCTTT.

The chain couples TRBV3-1 to TRBJ2-7, with 8 bases fitting TRBD2. The germline gives CDR1 LGHDT, CDR2 YNNKEL (reference sequence). With 4 bases clipped from V and 3 bases from J, the junction kept 11 bases outside the gene matches. The CDR3 runs to 16 residues. The CDR3 DNA reads TGTGCCAGCAGCCCCGCGGGGGGCCTCGAGGGCTACGAGCAGTACTTC. Protein sequence: CASSPAGGLEGYEQYF.

This rearrangement joins TRBV28 to TRBJ1-5, with TRBD1 identical over 9 bases. CDR3 length: 14 residues. The germline V gene encodes CDR1 MDHEN and CDR2 SYDVKM. J was trimmed by 3 bases and V by 7 bases; bases with no gene match: 4. The CDR3 sequence is CASTRTGDNQPQHF. The DNA for the CDR3 is TGTGCCAGCACCAGGACAGGGGACAATCAGCCCCAGCATTTT.

The sample holds a few counts of this clonotype. CDR3 bases: TGTGCCAGCACTCCAGCGGGGGCGCAGGGCTACACCTTC. Protein product: CASTPAGAQGYTF. V usage is TRBV27 and J usage is TRBJ1-2; possible D gene TRBD1, 6 bases. Per the germline V gene, CDR1 is MNHEY and CDR2 is SMNVEV (reference sequence). The CDR3 runs 13 residues. The V end lost 7 bases, the J end lost 8 bases, and 17 bases lay between the germline ends.

In its sample, this clonotype was seen a few times. The chain carries TRBV3-1 and TRBJ1-2; no reliable D call. V lost 0 bases to trimming and J lost 0 bases, with 8 bases between them. The V gene's germline CDR1 is LGHDT and CDR2 YNNKEL (reference sequence). The CDR3 runs to 15 residues. CDR3 protein: CASSQDALANYGYTF. The CDR3 DNA sequence: TGTGCCAGCAGCCAAGACGCGCTCGCTAACTATGGCTACACCTTC. Based on the CDR3 plus reference TRBV3-1 and TRBJ1-2, the full variable domain is DTAVSQTPKYLVTQMGNDKSIKCEQNLGHDTMYWYKQDSKKFLKIMFSYNNKELIINETVPNRFSPKSPDKAHLNLHINSLELGDSAVYFCASSQDALANYGYTFGSGTRLTVV.

This clonotype has a count of ten or more. This rearrangement joins TRBV20-1 to TRBJ2-1; the match to TRBD2 covers 7 bases. V shed 6 bases and J 5 bases; nucleotides not matched to a gene: 10. The CDR3 is 14 amino acids. The V gene's germline CDR1 is DFQATT and CDR2 SNEGSKA (reference sequence). The CDR3 reads CSAPPAGDHNEQFF. For the CDR3, the DNA is TGCAGTGCCCCCCCCGCGGGGGACCACAATGAGCAGTTCTTC.

The V call is TRBV20-1, the J call TRBJ2-1, with 10 bases matching TRBD2. The germline CDR1 and CDR2 sequences are DFQATT and SNEGSKA (reference sequence). The CDR3 runs to 16 residues. Losses at the gene ends were 0 bases for V and 6 bases for J; bases not matched to a gene: 8. The CDR3 region has the DNA TGCAGTGCTAGAGACTTGTATGCTAGCGGGGGCAATGAGCAGTTCTTC. Translating it yields CSARDLYASGGNEQFF.

V gene TRBV7-9 combines with J gene TRBJ2-7; D is possibly TRBD1 (6 bases). Trimming cost V 6 bases and J 2 bases, with 14 bases left between them. The germline CDR1 and CDR2 sequences are SEHNR and FQNEAQ (reference sequence). This CDR3 region has 14 residues. CDR3 amino acids: CASSPGQYTYEQYF. The CDR3 DNA reads as TGTGCCAGCAGTCCAGGACAGTATACCTACGAGCAGTACTTC.

This clonotype turned up a few times. The V call is TRBV15, the J call TRBJ2-1; 7 bases line up with TRBD2. Trimming took 4 bases from V and 0 from J; bases not matched to a gene: 9. This CDR3 has 17 residues. Per the germline V gene, CDR1 is LNHNV and CDR2 is YYDKDF (reference sequence). The CDR3 loop is CATSTLSRGDSYNEQFF. As DNA, the CDR3 is TGTGCCACCAGCACCCTCTCCCGGGGGGACTCCTACAATGAGCAGTTCTTC.

The rearrangement joins TRBV5-1 to TRBJ2-7; D is unclear. CDR1 and CDR2 from the germline V gene are SGHRS and YFSETQ. The CDR3 runs to 15 residues. Trimming left V 2 bases short and J 0 bases short, with 12 bases between. CDR3 in amino acids: CASSFSLPSSYEQYF. The CDR3 bases are TGCGCCAGCAGCTTCAGTCTACCGAGCTCCTACGAGCAGTACTTC.

This clonotype occurred a few times. This chain links TRBV11-2 with TRBJ1-5; the D gene is possibly TRBD1 (6 bases). This CDR3 has 16 amino acids. Germline CDR1 SGHAT, CDR2 FQNNGV. V was trimmed by 1 base and J by 5 bases, leaving 15 bases between them. CDR3 sequence reads: CASSLAGGAGDQPQHF. The DNA for the CDR3 is TGTGCCAGCAGCTTAGCGGGGGGCGCAGGCGATCAGCCCCAGCATTTT.

There are a few counts of this clonotype. The J gene is TRBJ2-3, the V gene TRBV4-1, with D perhaps assigned TRBD1 or TRBD2 (5 bases each). This CDR3 contains 14 residues. The V and J ends lost 1 base and 6 bases respectively, with 11 bases between them. CDR1 is MGHRA and CDR2 is YSYEKL in the germline V gene. The CDR3 reads CASSQGGFGDTQYF. The DNA of the CDR3 is TGCGCCAGCAGCCAAGGGGGGTTCGGGGATACGCAGTATTTT.